The 29 T cell receptor beta chains reported below all come from one sample, sequenced in a study of cytomegalovirus exposure and HLA in healthy donors. PCR employed 60 Vbeta and 13 Jbeta primers. Here immunoSEQ multiplex PCR was the method, and the copy in TCRdb shows in-frame clones only, minus some. The repertoire consists of 150,000 to 250,000 clones, with 60% to 85% occurring once and the leading ten covering roughly 1.4%. Sequenced sample: PBMCs. The source of these receptors is a girl aged 5 to 17 in good health and CMV-seropositive.

The chain links TRBV5-1 to TRBJ1-4; no firm D call. Germline V gene sequence: CDR1 SGHRS, CDR2 YFSETQ. Trimming left V 0 bases short and J 7 bases short, with 16 bases between. CDR3 length: 16 residues. For the CDR3, the DNA is TGCGCCAGCAGCTTGGGTCCGGCCGGGTTGGGTGAAAAACTGTTTTTT. This sequence encodes CASSLGPAGLGEKLFF.

The chain employs TRBV4-1 and TRBJ1-1, with 9 bases matching TRBD1. The germline V gene encodes CDR1 MGHRA and CDR2 YSYEKL. Trimming at V came to 1 base and at J to 7 bases, leaving 10 bases not matched to a gene. This CDR3 is built from 16 residues. CDR3 nucleotide sequence: TGCGCCAGCAGCCAAGGAGAATGGACAGGGGTGGATGAAGCTTTCTTT. Its translation is CASSQGEWTGVDEAFF.

The rearrangement uses TRBV27 and TRBJ1-6; 10 bases are shared with TRBD1. CDR1 MNHEY and CDR2 SMNVEV come from the germline V gene (reference sequence). The CDR3 is made up of 15 amino acids. After removal of 4 bases from V and 8 bases from J, the junction contained 5 bases not matched to a gene. CDR3: CASSYWTGGDSPLHF. CDR3 DNA sequence: TGTGCCAGCAGTTATTGGACAGGGGGTGATTCACCCCTCCACTTT.

The sample holds a few counts of this clone. V and J are TRBV11-3 and TRBJ2-2, with D hard to call. The V end lost 0 bases, the J end lost 2 bases, and 4 bases lay between the germline ends. The CDR3 spans 14 residues. Per the germline V gene, CDR1 is SGHNT and CDR2 is YENEEA. The DNA for the CDR3 is TGTGCCAGCAGCTTAGAGTCTAACACCGGGGAGCTGTTTTTT. It specifies CASSLESNTGELFF.

This clone was seen a handful of times. The V and J genes are TRBV11-2 and TRBJ1-1; no reliable D call. The CDR3 extends over 14 amino acids. Trimming took 1 base from V and 5 from J, leaving 11 bases between them. Germline CDR1 is SGHAT and CDR2 is FQNNGV. The DNA of the CDR3 is TGTGCCAGCAGCTTAGTGTCATCGGGTACTGAAGCTTTCTTT. This encodes CASSLVSSGTEAFF. The variable domain in full, completed from reference TRBV11-2 and TRBJ1-1, reads EAGVAQSPRYKIIEKRQSVAFWCNPISGHATLYWYQQILGQGPKLLIQFQNNGVVDDSQLPKDRFSAERLKGVDSTLKIQPAKLEDSAVYLCASSLVSSGTEAFFGQGTRLTVV.

This chain uses TRBV7-2 with TRBJ2-7, with a tentative D call TRBD1 (5 bases). The CDR3 has 14 residues. From germline, CDR1 is SGHTA and CDR2 FQGNSA. V was cut by 1 base and J by 3 bases, with 10 bases left in between. CDR3 amino acids: CASSLERGDYEQYF. The CDR3 nucleotides are TGTGCCAGCAGCTTAGAAAGGGGTGACTACGAGCAGTACTTC.

The V and J genes are TRBV27 and TRBJ1-2, with D tentatively TRBD1 (5 bases). The CDR3 sequence is 18 residues long. From germline, CDR1 is MNHEY and CDR2 SMNVEV (reference sequence). V lost 4 bases and J 5 bases, leaving 26 bases between the germline ends. The CDR3 DNA follows: TGTGCCAGCAGTTCTTGGGGGAGGGGCCCCACGATAAATTATGGCTACACCTTC. Protein sequence: CASSSWGRGPTINYGYTF.

The chain combines TRBV15 with TRBJ1-2, with unresolved D. The CDR3 sequence is 16 residues long. Germline assignment: CDR1 LNHNV and CDR2 YYDKDF (reference sequence). V dropped 5 bases and J dropped 0 bases, with 16 bases sitting between them. This CDR3 is CATSELLGTANYGYTF. The CDR3 DNA sequence: TGTGCCACCAGCGAATTGTTGGGCACCGCTAACTATGGCTACACCTTC.

This chain uses TRBV5-5 with TRBJ1-1; 7 positions match TRBD1. Germline loops: CDR1 SGHKS, CDR2 YYEKEE (reference sequence). The CDR3 consists of 13 residues. Germline trimming cut 5 bases from V and 3 bases from J; bases unmatched to any gene: 4. The DNA of the CDR3 is TGTGCCAGCAGTAGGGGGCCAGACACTGAAGCTTTCTTT. Translated: CASSRGPDTEAFF.

The chain uses TRBV19 and TRBJ1-5; TRBD1 matches 9 bases. V lost 4 bases to trimming and J lost 2 bases; unmatched junction nucleotides: 0. This CDR3 comprises 14 residues. Germline values: CDR1 LNHDA, CDR2 SQIVND (reference sequence). CDR3: CASSRDRGNQPQHF. The CDR3, as DNA: TGTGCCAGTAGTAGGGACAGGGGCAATCAGCCCCAGCATTTT.

This chain joins TRBV27 and TRBJ2-4, with D possibly matching TRBD2 (5 bases). This CDR3 spans 16 amino acids. Germline V gives CDR1 MNHEY, CDR2 SMNVEV (reference sequence). The V and J ends lost 5 bases and 0 bases respectively, with 14 bases between them. CDR3 bases: TGTGCCAGCAGTCCCTGGACTGACGTAGCCAAAAACATTCAGTACTTC. It is translated as CASSPWTDVAKNIQYF.

The V gene is TRBV2, the J gene TRBJ2-1; 7 bases are a match to TRBD2. V shed 6 bases and J 0 bases; nucleotides not matched to a gene: 8. Germline values: CDR1 SNHLY, CDR2 FYNNEI. The CDR3 is 16 amino acids. The CDR3 loop reads CASRVTSVSSYNEQFF. The CDR3 DNA follows: TGTGCCAGCAGGGTTACTAGCGTTAGCTCCTACAATGAGCAGTTCTTC.

The chain has TRBV10-3 and TRBJ1-6; 8 nucleotides line up with TRBD1. Germline CDR1 reads ENHRY; CDR2 reads SYGVKD. This CDR3 comprises 14 residues. The junction had 6 bases not matched to a gene; V was cut back by 6 bases and J by 8 bases. CDR3 DNA: TGTGCCATCAGAAGGACAGGGAATGATTCACCCCTCCACTTT. Its translation: CAIRRTGNDSPLHF.

This chain joins TRBV6-5 and TRBJ1-1, with D tentatively TRBD1 (5 bases). CDR3 length: 13 amino acids. Germline V CDR1 and CDR2: MNHEY, SVGAGI. Trimming pared 7 bases from V and 0 bases from J, leaving 9 bases between. This CDR3 reads CASTRGVNTEAFF. The CDR3 coding sequence is TGTGCCAGCACCCGGGGGGTGAACACTGAAGCTTTCTTT.

The rearrangement links TRBV5-1 to TRBJ2-5, with 8 bases matching TRBD2. CDR3 length: 16 residues. Trimming at V came to 7 bases and at J to 3 bases, leaving 14 bases not matched to a gene. The germline V gene has CDR1 SGHRS and CDR2 YFSETQ. CDR3 amino acids: CASPFDVGRVEETQYF. As DNA, the CDR3 is TGCGCCAGCCCCTTTGACGTCGGGAGGGTCGAAGAGACCCAGTACTTC.

The chain recombines TRBV13 with TRBJ1-1, with D perhaps matching TRBD1 (5 bases). Germline values: CDR1 PRHDT, CDR2 FYEKMQ (reference sequence). V lost 5 bases, J lost 3 bases, and 22 bases lay in between. The CDR3 extends over 17 amino acids. The CDR3 spells CASSRDEGSRGDTEAFF. The CDR3 DNA reads as TGTGCCAGCAGCCGCGACGAAGGTTCACGGGGGGACACTGAAGCTTTCTTT.

The table lists this clone with a few counts. J is TRBJ2-7 and V is TRBV7-9; D perhaps matches TRBD1 (5 bases). The CDR3 contains 15 residues. Germline lookup yields CDR1 SEHNR and CDR2 FQNEAQ (reference sequence). The germline V and J ends were trimmed by 5 bases and 2 bases, with 16 bases remaining between them. The CDR3 DNA reads as TGTGCCAGCAGCCCGATTTTTGGGGCCGCCTACGAGCAGTACTTC. Translating gives CASSPIFGAAYEQYF.

The V gene is TRBV7-9, the J gene TRBJ1-4; possible D gene TRBD1, 5 bases. This CDR3 contains 18 residues. Germline assignment: CDR1 SEHNR and CDR2 FQNEAQ (reference sequence). Trimming shortened V by 3 bases and J by 10 bases, and 27 bases separated the two germline ends. The CDR3 sequence is CASSFYYNLGPPGGKLFF. DNA of the CDR3: TGTGCCAGCAGCTTCTACTACAACTTGGGTCCCCCCGGGGGAAAACTGTTTTTT.

The chain links TRBV27 to TRBJ2-7; the match to TRBD1 covers 10 bases. The CDR3 has 14 amino acids. Germline V lookup: CDR1 MNHEY, CDR2 SMNVEV (reference sequence). With V trimmed by 8 bases and J by 2 bases, 6 bases remained unmatched. CDR3: CASRRGTGAYEQYF. Here the CDR3 DNA reads TGTGCCAGCCGGAGAGGGACAGGGGCCTACGAGCAGTACTTC.

V gene TRBV21-1 combines with J gene TRBJ1-1; TRBD1 reflects the table's D call only, with no check against the DNA. TRBV21-1 counts as a pseudogene. The CDR3 contains 16 residues. CDR3 in DNA: TGTGCCAGCAGCCCGCGACAGGGTCCGTTTGTCACTGAAGCTTTCTTT. Translated: CASSPRQGPFVTEAFF.

This rearrangement joins TRBV19 to TRBJ2-7; 11 nucleotides align to TRBD2. V trimming: 1 base; J trimming: 4 bases; junction bases outside the gene matches: 3. This CDR3 has 15 amino acids. The germline CDR1 and CDR2 sequences are LNHDA and SQIVND (reference sequence). CDR3 bases: TGTGCCAGTAGTATAGGTAGCGGGGGGGCGTACGAGCAGTACTTC. Its translation is CASSIGSGGAYEQYF.

V usage is TRBV6-6 and J usage is TRBJ1-1; D unclear. The ends were cut back, 2 bases at V and 5 bases at J, with 9 bases in the middle. The CDR3 is 13 residues long. Germline V gene sequence: CDR1 MNHNY, CDR2 SVGAGI (reference sequence). Here the CDR3 DNA reads TGTGCCAGCAGTTACCTGAGGTGGACTGAAGCTTTCTTT. This codes for CASSYLRWTEAFF.

The chain joins TRBV11-2 to TRBJ1-6; 7 bases are a match to TRBD1. Germline CDR1 is SGHAT and CDR2 is FQNNGV. There are 14 residues in the CDR3. V trimming: 5 bases; J trimming: 7 bases; junction bases outside the gene matches: 5. The CDR3 coding sequence is TGTGCCAGCAGCGCGCTACAGGGGAATTCACCCCTCCACTTT. This codes for CASSALQGNSPLHF.

This chain uses TRBV23-1 with TRBJ2-7; TRBD1 matches at 7 bases. TRBV23-1 is sorted into the ORF group, with uncertain function. Germline trimming cut 2 bases from V and 3 bases from J; bases unmatched to any gene: 10. This CDR3 is built from 16 residues. This CDR3 reads CASSQGWDSELYEQYF. The DNA of the CDR3 is TGCGCCAGCAGTCAAGGGTGGGACAGCGAACTCTACGAGCAGTACTTC.

CDR3 DNA sequence: TGTGCCAGCAGTGCCGTAGGACAGGGTACGAACGAGCAGTACTTC. Translating gives CASSAVGQGTNEQYF. This chain links TRBV2 with TRBJ2-7, with TRBD1 identical over 8 bases. CDR3 length: 15 amino acids. After removal of 4 bases from V and 5 bases from J, the junction contained 10 bases not matched to a gene. Germline CDR1 SNHLY, CDR2 FYNNEI.

This clone was detected only a few times. CDR3: CASSLDRGGTTEAFF. CDR3 DNA: TGTGCCAGCAGTTTGGACAGGGGCGGGACCACTGAAGCTTTCTTT. The chain recombines TRBV2 with TRBJ1-1; TRBD1 matches 9 bases. The V gene end was trimmed by 5 bases and the J gene end by 4 bases; junction bases not matched to a gene: 8. The germline CDR1 and CDR2 sequences are SNHLY and FYNNEI. The CDR3 is made up of 15 amino acids.

About this clone: Germline is not matched at one junction end, which may reflect a read error. The rearrangement uses TRBV6-1 and TRBJ2-1, with 7 bases that match TRBD2. Per germline, CDR1 MNHNS and CDR2 SASEGT. The CDR3 spans 12 residues. CDR3 sequence reads: CASSPIAGGRLF. The CDR3 DNA follows: TGTGCCAGCAGCCCCATAGCGGGTGGTCGGCTCTTC.

The chain links TRBV19 to TRBJ2-5, with D tentatively TRBD1 (6 bases). The CDR3 extends over 15 amino acids. Deletions cut 1 base from V and 5 bases from J, with 14 bases between. Germline CDR1 and CDR2: LNHDA and SQIVND (reference sequence). The CDR3 coding sequence is TGTGCCAGTAGTATAGGGACAGCCGCCCGCGAGACCCAGTACTTC. The encoded protein is CASSIGTAARETQYF.

This clone occurred once. J is TRBJ1-6 and V is TRBV6-5; 9 bases are a match to TRBD1. V was pared by 4 bases and J by 10 bases, with 8 bases of the junction left unmatched. Germline V CDR1 and CDR2: MNHEY, SVGAGI. This CDR3 contains 15 residues. Here the CDR3 DNA reads TGTGCCAGCAGTTCCCGGGACAGGGCCGAATCACCCCTCCACTTT. Amino acids: CASSSRDRAESPLHF.